This T cell receptor (beta chain) was obtained from a study of T cells and Merkel cell carcinoma outcomes. General study points: Repertoire plus T-cell density reportedly predicted Merkel cell carcinoma outcomes.

Concerning this clone: The antigen remains undetermined.

The CDR3 extends over 13 amino acids. Trimming pared 4 bases from V and 0 bases from J, leaving 6 bases between. Germline V gene data show CDR1 as SGHTA and CDR2 as FQGNSA. The method was immunoSEQ multiplex PCR; TCRdb's version includes in-frame clones alone and lacks a portion of them. The table lists roughly 13,000 clones, over 85% of them singletons. This receptor was taken from a human donor with Merkel cell carcinoma. Sequencing input: tumor tissue from Merkel cell carcinoma. This chain connects TRBV7-2 to TRBJ2-5; no clear D gene. The CDR3 DNA sequence: TGTGCCAGCAGCTCCCCAAACCAAGAGACCCAGTACTTC. Protein product: CASSSPNQETQYF. Drawing the rest from reference TRBV7-2 and TRBJ2-5, the complete variable domain is GAGVSQSPSNKVTEKGKDVELRCDPISGHTALYWYRQSLGQGLEFLIYFQGNSAPDKSGLPSDRFSAERTGGSVSTLTIQRTQQEDSAVYLCASSSPNQETQYFGPGTRLLVL.